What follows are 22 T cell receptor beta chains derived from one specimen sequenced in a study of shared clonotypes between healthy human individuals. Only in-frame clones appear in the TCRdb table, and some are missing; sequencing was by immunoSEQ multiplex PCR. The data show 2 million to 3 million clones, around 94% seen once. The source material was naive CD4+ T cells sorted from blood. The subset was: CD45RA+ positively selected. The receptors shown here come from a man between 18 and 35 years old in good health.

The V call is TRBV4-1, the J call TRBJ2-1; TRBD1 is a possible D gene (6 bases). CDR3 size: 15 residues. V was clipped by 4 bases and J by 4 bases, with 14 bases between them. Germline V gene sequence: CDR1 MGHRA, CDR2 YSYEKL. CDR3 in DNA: TGCGCCAGCAGCCTAGGCAGGGGATCGTACAATGAGCAGTTCTTC. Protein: CASSLGRGSYNEQFF.

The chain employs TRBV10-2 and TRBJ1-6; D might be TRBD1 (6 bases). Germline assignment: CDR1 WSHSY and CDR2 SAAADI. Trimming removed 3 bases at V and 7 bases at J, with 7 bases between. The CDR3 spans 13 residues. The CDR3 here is CASSEGGNSPLHF. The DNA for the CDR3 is TGCGCCAGCAGTGAAGGGGGAAATTCACCCCTCCACTTT.

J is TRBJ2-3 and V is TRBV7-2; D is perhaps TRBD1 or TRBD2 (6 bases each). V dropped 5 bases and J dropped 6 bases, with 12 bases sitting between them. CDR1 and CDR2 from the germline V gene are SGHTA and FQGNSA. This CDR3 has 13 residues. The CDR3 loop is CASSQIGGDTQYF. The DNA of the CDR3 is TGTGCCAGCAGCCAAATCGGGGGCGATACGCAGTATTTT.

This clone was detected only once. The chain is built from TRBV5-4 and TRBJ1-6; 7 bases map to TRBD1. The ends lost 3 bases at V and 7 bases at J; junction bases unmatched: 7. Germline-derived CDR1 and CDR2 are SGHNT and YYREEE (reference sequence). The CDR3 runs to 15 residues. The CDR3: CASSSEGQYNSPLHF. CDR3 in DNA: TGTGCCAGCAGCTCCGAGGGACAGTACAATTCACCCCTCCACTTT.

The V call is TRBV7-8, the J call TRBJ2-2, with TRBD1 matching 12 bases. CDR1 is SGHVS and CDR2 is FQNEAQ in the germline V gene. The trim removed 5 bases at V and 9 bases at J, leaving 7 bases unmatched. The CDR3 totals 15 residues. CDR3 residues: CASSRPGTGGRELFF. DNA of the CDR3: TGTGCCAGCAGCCGACCAGGGACAGGGGGCCGGGAGCTGTTTTTT.

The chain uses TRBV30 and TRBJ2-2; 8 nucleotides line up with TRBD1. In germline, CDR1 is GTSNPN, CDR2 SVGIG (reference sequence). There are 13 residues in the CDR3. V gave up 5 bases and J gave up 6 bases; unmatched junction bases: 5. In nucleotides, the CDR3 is TGTGCCTGGGGTGACAGGGGCCCCGGGGAGCTGTTTTTT. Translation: CAWGDRGPGELFF.

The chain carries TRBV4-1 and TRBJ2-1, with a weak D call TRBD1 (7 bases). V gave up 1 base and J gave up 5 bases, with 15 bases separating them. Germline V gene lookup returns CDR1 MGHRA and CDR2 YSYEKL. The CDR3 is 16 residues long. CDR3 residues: CASSQVRQGGNNEQFF. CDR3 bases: TGCGCCAGCAGCCAAGTTAGGCAGGGGGGAAACAATGAGCAGTTCTTC.

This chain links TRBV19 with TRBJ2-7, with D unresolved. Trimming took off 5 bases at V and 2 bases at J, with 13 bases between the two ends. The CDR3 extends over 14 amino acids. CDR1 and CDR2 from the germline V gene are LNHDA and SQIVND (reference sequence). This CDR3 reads CASSPPGNPYEQYF. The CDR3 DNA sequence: TGTGCCAGTAGTCCCCCCGGTAATCCCTACGAGCAGTACTTC.

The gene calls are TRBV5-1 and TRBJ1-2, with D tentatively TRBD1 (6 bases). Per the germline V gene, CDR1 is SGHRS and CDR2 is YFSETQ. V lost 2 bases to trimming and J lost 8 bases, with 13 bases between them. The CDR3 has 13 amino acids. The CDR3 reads CASSFTGSEGYTF. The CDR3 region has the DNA TGCGCCAGCAGCTTTACAGGGTCTGAAGGCTACACCTTC.

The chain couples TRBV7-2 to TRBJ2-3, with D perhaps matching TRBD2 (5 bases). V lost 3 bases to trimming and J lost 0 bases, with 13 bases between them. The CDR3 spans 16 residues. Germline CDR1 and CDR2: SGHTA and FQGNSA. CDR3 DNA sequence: TGTGCCAGCAGCTTTGGACTCTACGACAGCACAGATACGCAGTATTTT. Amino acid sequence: CASSFGLYDSTDTQYF.

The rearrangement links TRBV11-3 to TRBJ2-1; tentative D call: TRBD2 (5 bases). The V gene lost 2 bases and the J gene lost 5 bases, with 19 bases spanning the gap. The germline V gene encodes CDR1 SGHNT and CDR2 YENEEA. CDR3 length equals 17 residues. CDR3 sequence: CASSLNLAPSFNNEQFF. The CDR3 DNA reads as TGTGCCAGCAGCTTAAATTTAGCGCCGTCTTTTAACAATGAGCAGTTCTTC.

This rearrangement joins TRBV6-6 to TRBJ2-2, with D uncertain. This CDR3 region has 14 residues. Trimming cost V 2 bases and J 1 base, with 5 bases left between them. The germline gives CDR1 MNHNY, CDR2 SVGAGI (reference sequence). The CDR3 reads CASSYIGNTGELFF. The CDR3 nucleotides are TGTGCCAGCAGTTACATTGGGAACACCGGGGAGCTGTTTTTT.

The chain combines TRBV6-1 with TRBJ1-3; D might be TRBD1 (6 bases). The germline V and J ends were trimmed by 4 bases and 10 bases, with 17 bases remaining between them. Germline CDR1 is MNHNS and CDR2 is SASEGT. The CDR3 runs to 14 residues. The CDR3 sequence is CASSVTGQTQTIYF. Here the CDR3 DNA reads TGTGCCAGCAGTGTTACCGGACAGACCCAAACCATATATTTT.

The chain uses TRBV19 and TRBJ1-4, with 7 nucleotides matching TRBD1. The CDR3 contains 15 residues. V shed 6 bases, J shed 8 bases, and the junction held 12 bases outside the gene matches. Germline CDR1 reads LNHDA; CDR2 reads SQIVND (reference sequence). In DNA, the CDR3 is TGTGCCAGTAGCCCCGACAGGGTTCGGAGCGAAAAACTGTTTTTT. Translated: CASSPDRVRSEKLFF.

CDR3 amino acids: CASSPTRQPQHF. The CDR3 DNA follows: TGTGCCAGCAGCCCTACACGTCAGCCCCAGCATTTT. The rearrangement joins TRBV28 to TRBJ1-5; D is unresolved. CDR1 is MDHEN, CDR2 SYDVKM, per germline. The CDR3 is made up of 12 amino acids. V lost 6 bases to trimming and J lost 6 bases, with 9 bases between them.

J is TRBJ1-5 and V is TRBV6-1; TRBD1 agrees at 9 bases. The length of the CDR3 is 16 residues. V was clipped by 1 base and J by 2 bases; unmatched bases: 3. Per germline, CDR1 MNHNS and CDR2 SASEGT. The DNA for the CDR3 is TGTGCCAGCAGTGAAGGGACAGGGGTAGGCAATCAGCCCCAGCATTTT. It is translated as CASSEGTGVGNQPQHF.

The CDR3: CASSQFTGQSQETQYF. CDR3 DNA: TGTGCCAGCAGTCAATTCACGGGACAGTCACAAGAGACCCAGTACTTC. The V call is TRBV14, the J call TRBJ2-5, with TRBD1 matching over 7 bases. CDR1 is SGHDN and CDR2 is FVKESK in the germline V gene. The CDR3 has 16 amino acids. V shed 6 bases and J 2 bases; nucleotides not matched to a gene: 12.

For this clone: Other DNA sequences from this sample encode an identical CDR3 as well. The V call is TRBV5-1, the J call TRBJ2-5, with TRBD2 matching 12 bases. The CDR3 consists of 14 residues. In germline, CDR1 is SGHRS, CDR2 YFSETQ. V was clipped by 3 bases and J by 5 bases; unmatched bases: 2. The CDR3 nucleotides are TGCGCCAGCAGCTCGGGGACTAGCGGGGAGACCCAGTACTTC. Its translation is CASSSGTSGETQYF.

The CDR3 coding sequence is TGTGCCAGCTTGGGACGGGGACCCTACGAGCAGTACTTC. Protein product: CASLGRGPYEQYF. The V and J genes are TRBV28 and TRBJ2-7, with D perhaps matching TRBD1 or TRBD2 (5 bases each). Looked up from germline, CDR1 is MDHEN and CDR2 is SYDVKM. V lost 8 bases and J 2 bases, leaving 13 bases between the germline ends. The CDR3 covers 13 residues.

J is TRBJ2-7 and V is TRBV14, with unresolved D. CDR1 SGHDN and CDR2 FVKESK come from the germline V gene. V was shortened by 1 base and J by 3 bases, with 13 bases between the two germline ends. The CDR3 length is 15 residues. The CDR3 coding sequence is TGTGCCAGCAGCCAAGTCTCACTTGGGAACTACGAGCAGTACTTC. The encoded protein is CASSQVSLGNYEQYF.

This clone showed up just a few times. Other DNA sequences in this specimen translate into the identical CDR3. CDR3 DNA: TGTGCCAGCAGTGAAACGTATAGCAATCAGCCCCAGCATTTT. Residues: CASSETYSNQPQHF. The rearrangement joins TRBV6-1 to TRBJ1-5, with no clear D. V shed 2 bases and J shed 0 bases, with 5 bases lying between them. CDR1 MNHNS and CDR2 SASEGT come from the germline V gene. This CDR3 contains 14 residues.

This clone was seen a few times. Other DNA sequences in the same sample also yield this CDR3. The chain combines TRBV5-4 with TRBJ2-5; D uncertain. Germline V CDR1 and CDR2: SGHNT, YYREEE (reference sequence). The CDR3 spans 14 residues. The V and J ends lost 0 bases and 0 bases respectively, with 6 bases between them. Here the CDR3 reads CASSLGQNQETQYF. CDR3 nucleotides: TGTGCCAGCAGCTTGGGGCAGAACCAAGAGACCCAGTACTTC.